A single sample is the source of the 23 T cell receptor beta chains below, sequenced in a study of blood T cell repertoires in COVID-19. Sequenced by immunoSEQ multiplex PCR; TCRdb stores in-frame clones only, minus some. Among 250,000 to 300,000 clones listed, 85% to 90% were seen once. Input material: peripheral blood. The receptors stem from a woman aged 30 to 39 with COVID-19, enrolled during active disease.

To note about this clone: This specimen includes other DNA sequences encoding the same CDR3. The V call is TRBV5-1, the J call TRBJ2-7; the match to TRBD1 covers 8 bases. This CDR3 is 13 amino acids long. Germline V gene lookup returns CDR1 SGHRS and CDR2 YFSETQ. With 1 base clipped from V and 3 bases from J, the junction kept 0 bases outside the gene matches. The CDR3 bases are TGCGCCAGCAGCTTGACAGGGGGCTACGAGCAGTACTTC. Amino acid sequence: CASSLTGGYEQYF.

This chain links TRBV9 with TRBJ2-7; perhaps TRBD2 as D (6 bases). Trimming cost V 0 bases and J 1 base, with 11 bases left between them. Germline values: CDR1 SGDLS, CDR2 YYNGEE. CDR3 length equals 15 residues. The CDR3 DNA reads TGTGCCAGCAGCGTAGAGCCCGGGAGTTCCTACGAGCAGTACTTC. This codes for CASSVEPGSSYEQYF.

This clone appeared a few times. The genes are TRBV5-1 and TRBJ2-7; TRBD2 aligns across 8 bases. Germline CDR1 and CDR2: SGHRS and YFSETQ. J gave up 7 bases and V 4 bases, and 10 bases lay outside the gene matches. CDR3 length: 14 amino acids. The CDR3 loop reads CASSLGGESREQYF. For the CDR3, the DNA is TGCGCCAGCAGCCTCGGGGGGGAGTCGCGGGAGCAGTACTTC.

This sequence joins TRBV5-6 and TRBJ2-7, with TRBD1 identical over 12 bases. The length of the CDR3 is 14 residues. J was trimmed by 5 bases and V by 2 bases; bases with no gene match: 2. Per germline, CDR1 SGHDT and CDR2 YYEEEE. CDR3 sequence reads: CASSFGTGGDEQYF. CDR3 bases: TGTGCCAGCAGCTTTGGGACAGGGGGCGACGAGCAGTACTTC.

The V and J genes are TRBV7-6 and TRBJ2-2; possible D gene TRBD1, 5 bases. Germline V gene lookup returns CDR1 SGHVS and CDR2 FNYEAQ. The ends were cut back, 3 bases at V and 3 bases at J, with 14 bases in the middle. The CDR3 has 16 amino acids. The CDR3 bases are TGTGCCAGCAGCTTGTTGACACCCAGGGACACCGGGGAGCTGTTTTTT. It codes for CASSLLTPRDTGELFF.

On this clone: Because the CDR3 is missing its conserved closing phenylalanine or tryptophan, this is likely a read error. It is unclear where the CDR3 begins or ends on the DNA, so no DNA is shown, and the CDR3 is as TCRdb lists it. The rearrangement links TRBV9 to TRBJ1-6; the table names TRBD1, a call not compared with the DNA. Looked up from germline, CDR1 is SGDLS and CDR2 is YYNGEE. The CDR3 has 11 amino acids, counting both end residues. This CDR3 is CASSSRDRGFC.

The V gene is TRBV5-1, the J gene TRBJ2-5; D might be TRBD2 (6 bases). The CDR3 is 15 residues long. CDR1 and CDR2 from the germline V gene are SGHRS and YFSETQ. The germline V and J ends were trimmed by 4 bases and 1 base, with 14 bases remaining between them. The CDR3 nucleotides read TGCGCCAGCAGCCCGGGAGTAGGGATCCAAGAGACCCAGTACTTC. Translation: CASSPGVGIQETQYF.

The chain has TRBV7-9 and TRBJ2-3, with a tentative D call TRBD2 (5 bases). The CDR3 is made up of 15 amino acids. Germline lookup yields CDR1 SEHNR and CDR2 FQNEAQ (reference sequence). V dropped 1 base and J dropped 2 bases, with 10 bases sitting between them. The CDR3 loop reads CASSLVQEVTDTQYF. CDR3 nucleotides: TGTGCCAGCAGCTTAGTCCAGGAGGTCACAGATACGCAGTATTTT.

The chain recombines TRBV5-8 with TRBJ2-2; 12 nucleotides match TRBD1. V shed 5 bases, J shed 3 bases, and the junction held 14 bases outside the gene matches. The CDR3 runs 19 residues. The germline V gene has CDR1 SGHTS and CDR2 YDEGEE. The CDR3 sequence: CASRPGTGGERAHTGELFF. CDR3 DNA sequence: TGTGCCAGCAGACCCGGGACAGGGGGCGAACGGGCACACACCGGGGAGCTGTTTTTT.

The genes are TRBV10-3 and TRBJ2-3; 11 bases are shared with TRBD1. CDR1 is ENHRY, CDR2 SYGVKD, per germline. The CDR3 spans 17 residues. The junction had 15 bases not matched to a gene; V was cut back by 11 bases and J by 2 bases. The CDR3 sequence: CAYGTGGSPGLTDTQYF. In DNA, the CDR3 is TGTGCCTACGGGACAGGGGGATCCCCTGGACTCACAGATACGCAGTATTTT.

This sequence joins TRBV28 and TRBJ2-7, with 7 bases lining up with TRBD1. CDR1 is MDHEN, CDR2 SYDVKM, per germline. Trimming took 5 bases from V and 3 from J; bases not matched to a gene: 19. The CDR3 runs to 18 residues. The CDR3 spells CASSPPADRAQASYEQYF. CDR3 DNA: TGTGCCAGCAGTCCCCCCGCCGACAGGGCGCAAGCTAGCTACGAGCAGTACTTC.

The rearrangement joins TRBV28 to TRBJ2-5, with unresolved D. With 2 bases removed from V and 5 bases from J, the gap between germline ends came to 6 bases. Germline CDR1 MDHEN, CDR2 SYDVKM. The CDR3 runs 12 residues. The DNA of the CDR3 is TGTGCCAGCAGTTTAAGCAGGGAGACCCAGTACTTC. Amino acids: CASSLSRETQYF.

Comment on this clone: A read error may account for a junction end that differs from germline. CDR3: CATSDLPNTGKLFF. The CDR3 region has the DNA TGTGCCACCAGTGACCTACCAAACACCGGGAAGCTGTTTTTT. This sequence joins TRBV24-1 and TRBJ2-2, with D possibly TRBD2 on 5 matching bases. Per the germline V gene, CDR1 is KGHDR and CDR2 is SFDVKD. There are 14 residues in the CDR3.

V is TRBV30 and J is TRBJ2-2; 11 bases align to TRBD1. Germline trimming cut 1 base from V and 4 bases from J; bases unmatched to any gene: 8. Germline V lookup: CDR1 GTSNPN, CDR2 SVGIG (reference sequence). The CDR3 loop spans 17 amino acids. CDR3 protein: CAWSGGQGAVITGELFF. CDR3 in DNA: TGTGCCTGGAGTGGAGGACAGGGGGCGGTCATCACCGGGGAGCTGTTTTTT.

The chain carries TRBV7-9 and TRBJ1-4, with a tentative D call TRBD1 (5 bases). This CDR3 has 16 amino acids. V was trimmed by 4 bases and J by 7 bases, leaving 19 bases between them. CDR1 and CDR2 from the germline V gene are SEHNR and FQNEAQ (reference sequence). The CDR3 bases are TGTGCCAGCAGCTCCCGGGCCCACGCTAGGGGTGAAAAACTGTTTTTT. Encoded protein: CASSSRAHARGEKLFF. The entire variable domain, with the rest obtained from reference TRBV7-9 and TRBJ1-4, is as follows: DTGVSQNPRHKITKRGQNVTFRCDPISEHNRLYWYRQTLGQGPEFLTYFQNEAQLEKSRLLSDRFSAERPKGSFSTLEIQRTEQGDSAMYLCASSSRAHARGEKLFFGSGTQLSVL.

This chain connects TRBV19 to TRBJ2-7, with 11 bases identical to TRBD2. The CDR3 totals 16 residues. Germline V lookup: CDR1 LNHDA, CDR2 SQIVND (reference sequence). The trim removed 6 bases at V and 1 base at J, leaving 8 bases unmatched. For the CDR3, the DNA is TGTGCCAGTAGCACCTTGACTAGCGGGACTTCCTACGAGCAGTACTTC. This encodes CASSTLTSGTSYEQYF.

The V call is TRBV30, the J call TRBJ1-2; no reliable D call. V lost 4 bases, J lost 0 bases, and 6 bases lay in between. The CDR3 extends over 12 amino acids. CDR1 GTSNPN and CDR2 SVGIG come from the germline V gene (reference sequence). CDR3 bases: TGTGCCTGGACCGGGACTAACTATGGCTACACCTTC. As protein: CAWTGTNYGYTF.

V and J are TRBV27 and TRBJ2-3; 10 bases line up with TRBD2. The ends lost 7 bases at V and 2 bases at J; junction bases unmatched: 15. The CDR3 is 18 amino acids. CDR1 and CDR2 from the germline V gene are MNHEY and SMNVEV (reference sequence). CDR3 in DNA: TGTGCCAGCAACCTACTCGGGGGAGCGGGAGGGCCCACAGATACGCAGTATTTT. It yields the protein CASNLLGGAGGPTDTQYF.

The rearrangement joins TRBV27 to TRBJ1-1; maybe TRBD1 (5 bases). The CDR3 loop spans 15 amino acids. Germline V gene data show CDR1 as MNHEY and CDR2 as SMNVEV (reference sequence). V was trimmed by 7 bases and J by 5 bases, leaving 20 bases between them. Here the CDR3 reads CASTLSGGRWTEAFF. The CDR3 region has the DNA TGTGCCAGCACCCTCTCGGGGGGGAGGTGGACTGAAGCTTTCTTT.

The CDR3 sequence is CATRLQGRNTIYF. The CDR3 region has the DNA TGTGCCACTAGGCTACAGGGGAGAAACACCATATATTTT. The chain joins TRBV6-5 to TRBJ1-3; 7 bases are a match to TRBD1. The V gene's germline CDR1 is MNHEY and CDR2 SVGAGI. The CDR3 loop spans 13 amino acids. The V gene end was trimmed by 10 bases and the J gene end by 5 bases; junction bases not matched to a gene: 8.

This chain joins TRBV4-1 and TRBJ1-5; no firm D call. This CDR3 spans 15 amino acids. Germline CDR1 MGHRA, CDR2 YSYEKL. With 0 bases removed from V and 0 bases from J, the gap between germline ends came to 6 bases. CDR3 amino acids: CASSQDSFSNQPQHF. The CDR3 DNA follows: TGCGCCAGCAGCCAAGACAGTTTTAGCAATCAGCCCCAGCATTTT.

This clone was observed a handful of times. The rearrangement joins TRBV30 to TRBJ1-2; D is possibly TRBD1 (5 bases). V gave up 4 bases and J gave up 9 bases, with 12 bases separating them. The CDR3 is 11 amino acids. The V gene's germline CDR1 is GTSNPN and CDR2 SVGIG (reference sequence). The CDR3 nucleotides read TGTGCCTGGACTGCGTTGGGGCGCTACACCTTC. This translates into CAWTALGRYTF. The whole variable domain, filled in from reference TRBV30 and TRBJ1-2, reads SQTIHQWPATLVQPVGSPLSLECTVEGTSNPNLYWYRQAAGRGLQLLFYSVGIGQISSEVPQNLSASRPQDRQFILSSKKLLLSDSGFYLCAWTALGRYTFGSGTRLTVV.

The rearrangement links TRBV30 to TRBJ1-1, with D possibly being TRBD1 (5 bases). This CDR3 is 15 amino acids long. The germline CDR1 and CDR2 sequences are GTSNPN and SVGIG (reference sequence). V was pared by 1 base and J by 6 bases, with 18 bases between. In DNA, the CDR3 is TGTGCCTGGAGTGCCCTGGAGGGGATCGGGGCTGAAGCTTTCTTT. Its translation: CAWSALEGIGAEAFF.